Below are 28 T cell receptor beta chains sequenced from a single sample in a study of control samples from healthy donors and cancer patients. The method was immunoSEQ multiplex PCR; TCRdb's version includes in-frame clones alone and lacks a portion of them. The table has 65,000 to 85,000 clones, 75% to 90% seen once. Sequencing was performed on PBMCs. All receptors derive from a woman in her fifties or sixties with colorectal cancer.

The rearrangement uses TRBV7-2 and TRBJ2-3; D gene unclear. The CDR3 runs to 11 residues. Germline lookup yields CDR1 SGHTA and CDR2 FQGNSA. V lost 3 bases and J 7 bases, leaving 5 bases between the germline ends. DNA of the CDR3: TGTGCCAGCAGCTTCGGTAATACGCAGTATTTT. Translation gives CASSFGNTQYF.

V and J are TRBV4-1 and TRBJ2-2; 7 bases align to TRBD2. CDR3 length equals 17 residues. Trimming cost V 2 bases and J 7 bases; bases outside gene matches: 13. Germline V gives CDR1 MGHRA, CDR2 YSYEKL. CDR3 coding DNA: TGCGCCAGCAGCCAATCCCCGGGGGGTCGGGGAGGCGGGGAGCTGTTTTTT. It codes for CASSQSPGGRGGGELFF.

The rearrangement joins TRBV4-3 to TRBJ2-2, with 9 bases fitting TRBD2. Trimming took 0 bases from V and 4 from J; bases not matched to a gene: 6. This CDR3 comprises 17 residues. CDR1 is LGHNA, CDR2 YSLEER, per germline. The CDR3 spells CASSQEVRGGGTGELFF. The CDR3 nucleotides read TGCGCCAGCAGCCAAGAGGTGCGCGGGGGGGGCACCGGGGAGCTGTTTTTT.

The gene calls are TRBV19 and TRBJ1-5; tentatively, D is TRBD1 (6 bases). This CDR3 is built from 15 residues. In germline, CDR1 is LNHDA, CDR2 SQIVND (reference sequence). Trimming took 6 bases from V and 2 from J, leaving 14 bases between them. The CDR3 nucleotides read TGTGCCAGTAGGAACAGGGCTGGTCGCAATCAGCCCCAGCATTTT. Amino acids: CASRNRAGRNQPQHF.

The chain has TRBV15 and TRBJ1-1, with unresolved D. This CDR3 spans 15 amino acids. Germline CDR1 is LNHNV and CDR2 is YYDKDF (reference sequence). Trimming pared 4 bases from V and 4 bases from J, leaving 16 bases between. CDR3: CATSIRKGLGTEAFF. CDR3 nucleotide sequence: TGTGCCACCAGCATACGGAAAGGGCTGGGCACTGAAGCTTTCTTT.

The gene calls are TRBV28 and TRBJ2-3, with 11 nucleotides matching TRBD2. V trimming: 7 bases; J trimming: 0 bases; junction bases outside the gene matches: 3. CDR3 size: 15 residues. Germline V CDR1 and CDR2: MDHEN, SYDVKM. CDR3: CASTTSGVSTDTQYF. The CDR3 DNA is TGTGCCAGCACGACTAGCGGGGTGAGCACAGATACGCAGTATTTT. Looking up the rest from reference TRBV28 and TRBJ2-3 gives the full variable domain: DVKVTQSSRYLVKRTGEKVFLECVQDMDHENMFWYRQDPGLGLRLIYFSYDVKMKEKGDIPEGYSVSREKKERFSLILESASTNQTSMYLCASTTSGVSTDTQYFGPGTRLTVL.

The chain is built from TRBV19 and TRBJ1-4; D gene ambiguous. Germline CDR1 and CDR2: LNHDA and SQIVND (reference sequence). The CDR3 runs to 13 residues. V was clipped by 5 bases and J by 7 bases, with 11 bases between them. CDR3: CASSPASIEKLFF. The CDR3 DNA reads TGTGCCAGTAGTCCCGCATCGATTGAAAAACTGTTTTTT. The full variable domain, in which reference TRBV19 and TRBJ1-4 provide the parts outside the CDR3, is DGGITQSPKYLFRKEGQNVTLSCEQNLNHDAMYWYRQDPGQGLRLIYYSQIVNDFQKGDIAEGYSVSREKKESFPLTVTSAQKNPTAFYLCASSPASIEKLFFGSGTQLSVL.

V is TRBV23-1 and J is TRBJ2-5; 10 bases align to TRBD1. TRBV23-1 falls under the ORF class, with uncertain function. The CDR3 is made up of 17 amino acids. With 3 bases clipped from V and 4 bases from J, the junction kept 11 bases outside the gene matches. This CDR3 reads CASSHDPPGQGPETQYF. CDR3 bases: TGCGCCAGCAGTCACGACCCTCCGGGACAGGGGCCAGAGACCCAGTACTTC.

The rearrangement uses TRBV30 and TRBJ2-6; a weak D match, TRBD1 (5 bases). There are 13 residues in the CDR3. Germline V gene lookup returns CDR1 GTSNPN and CDR2 SVGIG (reference sequence). Trimming left V 5 bases short and J 3 bases short, with 8 bases between. The CDR3 nucleotides read TGTGCCTGGGGCAGGGATGGGGCCAACGTCCTGACTTTC. Translated: CAWGRDGANVLTF.

This clone appeared a few times. The chain recombines TRBV5-1 with TRBJ2-5; unclear D gene. CDR3 length: 13 amino acids. V lost 5 bases and J 4 bases, leaving 12 bases between the germline ends. Germline V gene data show CDR1 as SGHRS and CDR2 as YFSETQ. This CDR3 reads CASSYRPGETQYF. The CDR3 bases are TGCGCCAGCAGTTATCGGCCGGGAGAGACCCAGTACTTC. Variable domain in full (rest from reference TRBV5-1 and TRBJ2-5): KAGVTQTPRYLIKTRGQQVTLSCSPISGHRSVSWYQQTPGQGLQFLFEYFSETQRNKGNFPGRFSGRQFSNSRSEMNVSTLELGDSALYLCASSYRPGETQYFGPGTRLLVL.

The chain employs TRBV5-6 and TRBJ1-3; the match to TRBD1 covers 8 bases. CDR3 length: 14 amino acids. V dropped 4 bases and J dropped 3; count of bases not matched to a gene: 3. The germline gives CDR1 SGHDT, CDR2 YYEEEE. The CDR3 is CASSATGVGNTIYF. In DNA, the CDR3 is TGTGCCAGCAGCGCGACAGGGGTTGGAAACACCATATATTTT.

The genes are TRBV10-3 and TRBJ1-4, with a possible D match to TRBD1 (6 bases). CDR3 length: 16 amino acids. V was cut by 3 bases and J by 0 bases, with 11 bases left in between. Germline loops: CDR1 ENHRY, CDR2 SYGVKD. The CDR3 loop is CAISDGRGATNEKLFF. The CDR3 DNA reads as TGTGCCATCAGTGACGGCAGGGGAGCAACTAATGAAAAACTGTTTTTT.

The chain links TRBV6-5 to TRBJ2-2; D possibly corresponds to TRBD1 (7 bases). V shed 7 bases and J shed 6 bases, with 18 bases lying between them. From germline, CDR1 is MNHEY and CDR2 SVGAGI. This CDR3 spans 15 amino acids. CDR3 nucleotides: TGTGCCAGCAAGAGCAGGAGGGGGCGCGCCGGGGAGCTGTTTTTT. Its translation is CASKSRRGRAGELFF.

The gene calls are TRBV4-1 and TRBJ1-2, with D uncertain. Trimming shortened V by 0 bases and J by 4 bases, and 9 bases separated the two germline ends. Per the germline V gene, CDR1 is MGHRA and CDR2 is YSYEKL. This CDR3 has 14 amino acids. CDR3 amino acids: CASSQEEALYGYTF. The CDR3 DNA sequence: TGCGCCAGCAGCCAAGAGGAAGCCCTCTATGGCTACACCTTC.

The J gene is TRBJ1-1, the V gene TRBV19; unclear D gene. The ends were cut back, 1 base at V and 4 bases at J, with 10 bases in the middle. CDR1 and CDR2 (germline): LNHDA, SQIVND (reference sequence). The CDR3 length is 14 residues. The CDR3 reads CASSIAILGTEAFF. DNA for the CDR3: TGTGCCAGTAGTATAGCCATTTTAGGCACTGAAGCTTTCTTT.

The chain combines TRBV12-5 with TRBJ1-4, with D perhaps matching TRBD1 (6 bases). Germline CDR1 and CDR2: LGHNT and FRNRAP. CDR3 length: 13 residues. V lost 6 bases and J 7 bases, leaving 12 bases between the germline ends. CDR3 region: CASGRGDVEKLFF. As DNA, the CDR3 is TGTGCTAGTGGCAGGGGAGACGTTGAAAAACTGTTTTTT.

The chain combines TRBV5-1 with TRBJ1-6; D remains unclear. The germline V and J ends were trimmed by 0 bases and 8 bases, with 6 bases remaining between them. The length of the CDR3 is 13 residues. CDR1 and CDR2 from the germline V gene are SGHRS and YFSETQ. CDR3 residues: CASSLAMDSPLHF. In nucleotides, the CDR3 is TGCGCCAGCAGCTTGGCCATGGATTCACCCCTCCACTTT.

The chain joins TRBV7-2 to TRBJ2-2; 8 nucleotides align to TRBD2. V dropped 5 bases and J dropped 4; count of bases not matched to a gene: 9. Per the germline V gene, CDR1 is SGHTA and CDR2 is FQGNSA. CDR3 length: 16 residues. CDR3: CASSIRRGVGTGELFF. The CDR3 bases are TGTGCCAGCAGCATCAGGCGGGGGGTAGGCACCGGGGAGCTGTTTTTT.

The chain is built from TRBV28 and TRBJ2-1, with 8 nucleotides matching TRBD2. In germline, CDR1 is MDHEN, CDR2 SYDVKM. The J segment lost 5 bases and the V segment lost 5 bases, leaving 8 bases of the junction unmatched. CDR3 length: 15 residues. The CDR3 DNA is TGTGCCAGCAGTCCCCCCGGGACTAGTAACAATGAGCAGTTCTTC. Translating it yields CASSPPGTSNNEQFF.

This chain uses TRBV29-1 with TRBJ1-3; perhaps TRBD1 as D (5 bases). CDR1 SQVTM and CDR2 ANQGSEA come from the germline V gene. This CDR3 contains 12 residues. V was shortened by 8 bases and J by 0 bases, with 8 bases between the two germline ends. The DNA of the CDR3 is TGCAGCATAAGGGGCTCTGGAAACACCATATATTTT. This sequence encodes CSIRGSGNTIYF.

V gene TRBV3-1 (or the pseudogene TRBV3-2) combines with J gene TRBJ2-1, with a possible D match to TRBD1 (6 bases). V lost 0 bases, J lost 12 bases, and 15 bases lay in between. The germline V gene has CDR1 LGHDT and CDR2 YNNKEL (reference sequence). There are 14 residues in the CDR3. CDR3 nucleotide sequence: TGTGCCAGCAGCCAAGAGTCCACAGGGACGATGCAGTTCTTC. Amino acid sequence: CASSQESTGTMQFF.

This chain uses TRBV27 with TRBJ2-2; maybe TRBD1 (6 bases). CDR3 length: 13 residues. V shed 10 bases and J shed 1 base, with 10 bases lying between them. Looked up from germline, CDR1 is MNHEY and CDR2 is SMNVEV (reference sequence). The CDR3 protein is CATLDRNTGELFF. CDR3 nucleotide sequence: TGTGCCACCTTGGACAGGAACACCGGGGAGCTGTTTTTT.

V is TRBV9 and J is TRBJ2-2; D is uncertain. CDR3 length: 15 amino acids. The germline CDR1 and CDR2 sequences are SGDLS and YYNGEE. The V end lost 3 bases, the J end lost 4 bases, and 13 bases lay between the germline ends. DNA for the CDR3: TGTGCCAGCAGCGCAGGATCGTCGAGCACCGGGGAGCTGTTTTTT. Its translation: CASSAGSSSTGELFF.

The genes are TRBV9 and TRBJ1-3, with D perhaps TRBD1 (5 bases). V lost 0 bases and J lost 3, with 7 bases in between. Germline V CDR1 and CDR2: SGDLS, YYNGEE. The CDR3 has 14 residues. Here the CDR3 reads CASSVGRDGNTIYF. The CDR3 DNA sequence: TGTGCCAGCAGCGTAGGCAGGGATGGAAACACCATATATTTT.

The V gene is TRBV19, the J gene TRBJ1-1; D is unresolved. The germline CDR1 and CDR2 sequences are LNHDA and SQIVND (reference sequence). Between the trimmed V and J ends, which lost 5 bases and 1 base, there was a span of 8 bases. CDR3 length: 13 amino acids. CDR3 sequence: CASSATKNTEAFF. As DNA, the CDR3 is TGTGCCAGTAGTGCCACAAAGAACACTGAAGCTTTCTTT.

This chain uses TRBV12-3 or TRBV12-4 with TRBJ2-5; TRBD2 agrees at 7 bases. This CDR3 has 13 amino acids. V was pared by 3 bases and J by 3 bases, with 1 base of the junction left unmatched. The CDR3 DNA reads TGTGCCAGCAGTTTGGGGGGGAAAGAGACCCAGTACTTC. The encoded protein is CASSLGGKETQYF.

This chain links TRBV7-2 with TRBJ1-6; TRBD1 aligns across 7 bases. V lost 5 bases and J lost 4; bases outside the gene matches: 8. This CDR3 has 16 amino acids. Germline V gene lookup returns CDR1 SGHTA and CDR2 FQGNSA. In DNA form, the CDR3 reads TGTGCCAGCAGCACCAGCCAGGGACAGTATAATTCACCCCTCCACTTT. It yields the protein CASSTSQGQYNSPLHF.

The chain recombines TRBV6-5 with TRBJ1-2, with D possibly TRBD1 on 6 matching bases. The CDR3 extends over 13 amino acids. Germline values: CDR1 MNHEY, CDR2 SVGAGI. V lost 6 bases and J 5 bases, leaving 13 bases between the germline ends. The CDR3 here is CASSVEGQYGYTF. Written as DNA, the CDR3 is TGTGCCAGCAGCGTCGAAGGACAGTATGGCTACACCTTC.